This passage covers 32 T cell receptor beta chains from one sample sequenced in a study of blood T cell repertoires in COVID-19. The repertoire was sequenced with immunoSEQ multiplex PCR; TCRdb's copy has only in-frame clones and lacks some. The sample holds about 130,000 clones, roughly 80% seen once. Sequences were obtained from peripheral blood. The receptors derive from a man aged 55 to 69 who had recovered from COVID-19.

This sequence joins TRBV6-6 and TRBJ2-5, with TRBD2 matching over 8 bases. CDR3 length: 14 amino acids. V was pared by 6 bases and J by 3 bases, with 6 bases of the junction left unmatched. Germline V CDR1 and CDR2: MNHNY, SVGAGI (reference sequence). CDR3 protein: CASRLGRDKETQYF. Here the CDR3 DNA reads TGTGCCAGCAGACTCGGGAGGGACAAAGAGACCCAGTACTTC.

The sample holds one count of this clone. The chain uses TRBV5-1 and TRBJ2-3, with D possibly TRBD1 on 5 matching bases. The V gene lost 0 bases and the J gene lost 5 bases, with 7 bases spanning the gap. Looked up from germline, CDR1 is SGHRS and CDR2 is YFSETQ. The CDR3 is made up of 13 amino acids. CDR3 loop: CASSLEQGDTQYF. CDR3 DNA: TGCGCCAGCAGCTTGGAGCAGGGAGATACGCAGTATTTT.

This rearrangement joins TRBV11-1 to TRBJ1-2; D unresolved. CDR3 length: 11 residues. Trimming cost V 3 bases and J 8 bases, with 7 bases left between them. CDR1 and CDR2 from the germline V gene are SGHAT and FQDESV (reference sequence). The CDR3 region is CASSFRGGYTF. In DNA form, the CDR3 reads TGTGCCAGCAGCTTCCGAGGGGGCTACACCTTC. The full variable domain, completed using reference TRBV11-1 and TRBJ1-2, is EAEVAQSPRYKITEKSQAVAFWCDPISGHATLYWYRQILGQGPELLVQFQDESVVDDSQLPKDRFSAERLKGVDSTLKIQPAELGDSAMYLCASSFRGGYTFGSGTRLTVV.

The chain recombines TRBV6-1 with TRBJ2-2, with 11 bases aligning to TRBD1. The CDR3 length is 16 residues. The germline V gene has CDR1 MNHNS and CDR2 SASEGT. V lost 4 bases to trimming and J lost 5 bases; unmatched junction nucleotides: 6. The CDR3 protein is CASSGGQGVLTGELFF. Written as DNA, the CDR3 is TGTGCCAGCAGTGGGGGACAGGGGGTGTTGACCGGGGAGCTGTTTTTT.

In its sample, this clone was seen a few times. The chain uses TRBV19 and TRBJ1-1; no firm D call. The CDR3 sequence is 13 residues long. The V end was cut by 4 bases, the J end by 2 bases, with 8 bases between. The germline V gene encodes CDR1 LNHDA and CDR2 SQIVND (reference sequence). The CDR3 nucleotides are TGTGCCAGTAGTACGCAGGTAAACACTGAAGCTTTCTTT. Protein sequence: CASSTQVNTEAFF.

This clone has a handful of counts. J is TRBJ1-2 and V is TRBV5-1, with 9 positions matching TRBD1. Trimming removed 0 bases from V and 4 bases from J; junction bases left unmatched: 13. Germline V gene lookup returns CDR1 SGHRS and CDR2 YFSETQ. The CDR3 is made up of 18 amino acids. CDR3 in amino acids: CASSLVPTGTGKFYGYTF. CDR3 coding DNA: TGCGCCAGCAGCTTGGTTCCGACCGGGACAGGGAAGTTCTATGGCTACACCTTC.

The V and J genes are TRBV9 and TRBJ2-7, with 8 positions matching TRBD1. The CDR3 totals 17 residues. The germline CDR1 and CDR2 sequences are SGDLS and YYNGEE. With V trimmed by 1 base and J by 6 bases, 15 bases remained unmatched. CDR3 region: CASSVQGQASLAGEQYF. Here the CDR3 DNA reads TGTGCCAGCAGCGTACAGGGACAGGCATCTCTTGCTGGCGAGCAGTACTTC.

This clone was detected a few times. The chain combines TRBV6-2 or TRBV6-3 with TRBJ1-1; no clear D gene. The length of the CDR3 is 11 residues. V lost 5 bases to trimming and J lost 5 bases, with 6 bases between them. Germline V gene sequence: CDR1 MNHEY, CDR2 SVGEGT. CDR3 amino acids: CASSLGTEAFF. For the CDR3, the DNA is TGTGCCAGCAGTCTAGGAACTGAAGCTTTCTTT.

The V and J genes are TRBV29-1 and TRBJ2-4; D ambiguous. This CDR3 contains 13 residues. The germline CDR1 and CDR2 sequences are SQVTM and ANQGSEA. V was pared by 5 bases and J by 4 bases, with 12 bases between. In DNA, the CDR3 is TGCAGCGTTTTTTTTCCCGGGAAAAACATTCAGTACTTC. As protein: CSVFFPGKNIQYF.

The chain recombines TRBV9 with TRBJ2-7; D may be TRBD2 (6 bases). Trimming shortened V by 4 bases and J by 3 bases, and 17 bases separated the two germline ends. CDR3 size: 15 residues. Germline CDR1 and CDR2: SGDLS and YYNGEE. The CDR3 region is CASSPRSGLSYEQYF. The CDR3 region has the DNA TGTGCCAGCAGCCCTCGATCCGGACTAAGCTACGAGCAGTACTTC. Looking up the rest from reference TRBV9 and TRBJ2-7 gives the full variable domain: DSGVTQTPKHLITATGQRVTLRCSPRSGDLSVYWYQQSLDQGLQFLIQYYNGEERAKGNILERFSAQQFPDLHSELNLSSLELGDSALYFCASSPRSGLSYEQYFGPGTRLTVT.

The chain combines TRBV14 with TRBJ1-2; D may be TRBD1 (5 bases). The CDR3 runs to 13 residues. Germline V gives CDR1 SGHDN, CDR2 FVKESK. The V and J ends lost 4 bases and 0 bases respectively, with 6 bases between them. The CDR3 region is CASSLTANYGYTF. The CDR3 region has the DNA TGTGCCAGCAGCCTGACAGCTAACTATGGCTACACCTTC.

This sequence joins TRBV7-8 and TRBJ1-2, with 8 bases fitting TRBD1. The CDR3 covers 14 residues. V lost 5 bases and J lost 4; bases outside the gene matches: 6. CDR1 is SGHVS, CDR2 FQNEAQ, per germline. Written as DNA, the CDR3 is TGTGCCAGCAGCACCACAGGGACAGGCTATGGCTACACCTTC. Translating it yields CASSTTGTGYGYTF. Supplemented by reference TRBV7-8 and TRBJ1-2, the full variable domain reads GAGVSQSPRYKVAKRGQDVALRCDPISGHVSLFWYQQALGQGPEFLTYFQNEAQLDKSGLPSDRFFAERPEGSVSTLKIQRTQQEDSAVYLCASSTTGTGYGYTFGSGTRLTVV.

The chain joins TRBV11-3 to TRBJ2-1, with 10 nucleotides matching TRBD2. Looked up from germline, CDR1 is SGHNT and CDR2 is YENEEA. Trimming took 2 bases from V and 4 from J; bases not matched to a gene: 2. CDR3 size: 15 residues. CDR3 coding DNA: TGTGCCAGCAGCTTACTAGCGGGAGATTACAATGAGCAGTTCTTC. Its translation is CASSLLAGDYNEQFF.

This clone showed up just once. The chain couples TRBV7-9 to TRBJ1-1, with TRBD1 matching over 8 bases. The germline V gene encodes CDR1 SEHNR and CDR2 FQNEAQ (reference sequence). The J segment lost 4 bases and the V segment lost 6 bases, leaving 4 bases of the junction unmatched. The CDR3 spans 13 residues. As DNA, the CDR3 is TGTGCCAGCAGTTTCCAGGGGGCCACTGAAGCTTTCTTT. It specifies CASSFQGATEAFF.

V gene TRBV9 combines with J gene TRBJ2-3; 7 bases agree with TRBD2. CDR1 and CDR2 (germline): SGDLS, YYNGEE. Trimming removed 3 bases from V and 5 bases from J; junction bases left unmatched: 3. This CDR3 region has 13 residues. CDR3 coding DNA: TGTGCCAGCAGCGGGGGAGGGGTAGATACGCAGTATTTT. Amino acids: CASSGGGVDTQYF. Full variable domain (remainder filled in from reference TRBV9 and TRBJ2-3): DSGVTQTPKHLITATGQRVTLRCSPRSGDLSVYWYQQSLDQGLQFLIQYYNGEERAKGNILERFSAQQFPDLHSELNLSSLELGDSALYFCASSGGGVDTQYFGPGTRLTVL.

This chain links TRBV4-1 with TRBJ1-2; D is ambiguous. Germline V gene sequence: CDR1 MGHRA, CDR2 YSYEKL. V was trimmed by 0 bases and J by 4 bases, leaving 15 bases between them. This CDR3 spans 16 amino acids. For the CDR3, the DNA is TGCGCCAGCAGCCAAGAAGGGTCCGGGGTCTTCTATGGCTACACCTTC. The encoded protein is CASSQEGSGVFYGYTF.

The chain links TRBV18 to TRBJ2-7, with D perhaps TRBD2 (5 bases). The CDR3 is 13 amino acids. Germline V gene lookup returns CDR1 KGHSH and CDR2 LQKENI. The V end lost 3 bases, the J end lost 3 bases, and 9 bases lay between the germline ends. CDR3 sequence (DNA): TGTGCCAGCTCACCCGACGGACTCTACGAGCAGTACTTC. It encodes CASSPDGLYEQYF.

This CDR3 is CASSQAGQGGTGELFF. The CDR3 DNA sequence: TGTGCCAGCAGCCAAGCCGGCCAGGGTGGGACCGGGGAGCTGTTTTTT. This rearrangement joins TRBV3-1 (or the pseudogene TRBV3-2) to TRBJ2-2; D might be TRBD1 (5 bases). The germline V gene encodes CDR1 LGHDT and CDR2 YNNKEL (reference sequence). V was cut by 1 base and J by 5 bases, with 14 bases left in between. The CDR3 sequence is 16 residues long.

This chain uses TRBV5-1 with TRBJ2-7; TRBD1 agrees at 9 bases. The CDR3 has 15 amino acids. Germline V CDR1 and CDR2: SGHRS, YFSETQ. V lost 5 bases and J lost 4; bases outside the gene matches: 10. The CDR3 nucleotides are TGCGCCAGCAGGCCGGCGACAGGGGGACGTTACGAGCAGTACTTC. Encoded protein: CASRPATGGRYEQYF.

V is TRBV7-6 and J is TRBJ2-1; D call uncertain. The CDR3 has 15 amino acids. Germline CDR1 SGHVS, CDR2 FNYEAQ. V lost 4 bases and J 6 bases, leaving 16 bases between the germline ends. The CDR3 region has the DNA TGTGCCAGCAGCTCCCCCTCTTTTTCCGGCAATGAGCAGTTCTTC. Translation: CASSSPSFSGNEQFF.

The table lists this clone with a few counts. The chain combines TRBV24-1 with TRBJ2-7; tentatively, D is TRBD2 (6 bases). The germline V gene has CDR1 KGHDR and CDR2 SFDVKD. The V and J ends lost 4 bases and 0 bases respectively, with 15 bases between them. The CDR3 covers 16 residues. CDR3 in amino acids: CATSDSGWRVSYEQYF. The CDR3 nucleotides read TGTGCCACCAGTGACTCGGGGTGGAGGGTCTCCTACGAGCAGTACTTC.

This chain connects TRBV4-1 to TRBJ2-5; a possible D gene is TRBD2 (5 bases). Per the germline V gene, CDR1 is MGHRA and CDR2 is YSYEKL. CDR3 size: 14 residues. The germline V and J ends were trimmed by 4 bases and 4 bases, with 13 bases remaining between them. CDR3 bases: TGCGCCAGCAGCCCCCTGGCAGAGGGAGAGACCCAGTACTTC. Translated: CASSPLAEGETQYF.

The CDR3 DNA reads as TGTGCCAGTAGTTTCCTACATCAGCCCCAGCATTTT. Translating gives CASSFLHQPQHF. The rearrangement uses TRBV19 and TRBJ1-5; D is unresolved. Germline assignment: CDR1 LNHDA and CDR2 SQIVND (reference sequence). This CDR3 region has 12 residues. V was cut by 5 bases and J by 5 bases, with 7 bases left in between.

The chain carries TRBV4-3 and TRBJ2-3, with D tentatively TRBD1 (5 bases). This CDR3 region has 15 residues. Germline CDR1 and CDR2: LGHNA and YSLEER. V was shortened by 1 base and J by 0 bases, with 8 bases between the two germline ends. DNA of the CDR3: TGCGCCAGCAGCCAAGCTGGGGCTAGCACAGATACGCAGTATTTT. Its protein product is CASSQAGASTDTQYF.

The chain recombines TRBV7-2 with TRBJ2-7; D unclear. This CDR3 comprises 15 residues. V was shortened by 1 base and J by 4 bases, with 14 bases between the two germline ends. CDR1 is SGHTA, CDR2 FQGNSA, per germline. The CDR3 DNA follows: TGTGCCAGCAGCTTAGTCCCAGGAACCTCATACGAGCAGTACTTC. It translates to CASSLVPGTSYEQYF.

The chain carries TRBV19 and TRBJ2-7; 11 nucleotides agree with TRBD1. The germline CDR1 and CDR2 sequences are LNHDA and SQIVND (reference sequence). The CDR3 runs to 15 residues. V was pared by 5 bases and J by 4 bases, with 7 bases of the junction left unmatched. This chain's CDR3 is CASSGRDRGKYEQYF. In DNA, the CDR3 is TGTGCCAGTAGTGGCCGGGACAGGGGGAAGTACGAGCAGTACTTC. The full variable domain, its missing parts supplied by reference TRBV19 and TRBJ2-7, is DGGITQSPKYLFRKEGQNVTLSCEQNLNHDAMYWYRQDPGQGLRLIYYSQIVNDFQKGDIAEGYSVSREKKESFPLTVTSAQKNPTAFYLCASSGRDRGKYEQYFGPGTRLTVT.

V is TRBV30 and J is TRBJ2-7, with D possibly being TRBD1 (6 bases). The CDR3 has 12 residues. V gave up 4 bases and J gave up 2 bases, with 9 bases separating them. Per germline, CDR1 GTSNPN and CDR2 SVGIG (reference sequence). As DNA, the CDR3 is TGTGCCTGGAATACAGGGCCCTACGAGCAGTACTTC. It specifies CAWNTGPYEQYF.

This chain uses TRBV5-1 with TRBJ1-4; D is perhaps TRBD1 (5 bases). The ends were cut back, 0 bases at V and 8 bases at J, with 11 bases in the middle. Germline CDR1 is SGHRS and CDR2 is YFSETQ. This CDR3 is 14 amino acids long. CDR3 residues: CASSLDPGGEKLFF. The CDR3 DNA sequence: TGCGCCAGCAGCTTGGACCCCGGGGGAGAAAAACTGTTTTTT. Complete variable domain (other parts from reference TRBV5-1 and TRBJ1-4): KAGVTQTPRYLIKTRGQQVTLSCSPISGHRSVSWYQQTPGQGLQFLFEYFSETQRNKGNFPGRFSGRQFSNSRSEMNVSTLELGDSALYLCASSLDPGGEKLFFGSGTQLSVL.

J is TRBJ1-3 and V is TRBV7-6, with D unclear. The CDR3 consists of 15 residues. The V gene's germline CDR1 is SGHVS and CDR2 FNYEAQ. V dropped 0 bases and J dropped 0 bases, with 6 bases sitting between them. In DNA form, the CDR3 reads TGTGCCAGCAGCTTAGCGGGGAGCTCTGGAAACACCATATATTTT. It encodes CASSLAGSSGNTIYF. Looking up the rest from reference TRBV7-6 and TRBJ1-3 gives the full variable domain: GAGVSQSPRYKVTKRGQDVALRCDPISGHVSLYWYRQALGQGPEFLTYFNYEAQQDKSGLPNDRFSAERPEGSISTLTIQRTEQRDSAMYRCASSLAGSSGNTIYFGEGSWLTVV.

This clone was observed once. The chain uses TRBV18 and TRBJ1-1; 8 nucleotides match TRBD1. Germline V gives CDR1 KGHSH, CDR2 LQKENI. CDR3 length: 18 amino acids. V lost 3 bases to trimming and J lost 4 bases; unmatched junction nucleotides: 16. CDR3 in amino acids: CASSPEYTVPGGTTEAFF. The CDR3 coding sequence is TGTGCCAGCTCACCCGAGTACACGGTGCCAGGGGGCACCACTGAAGCTTTCTTT.

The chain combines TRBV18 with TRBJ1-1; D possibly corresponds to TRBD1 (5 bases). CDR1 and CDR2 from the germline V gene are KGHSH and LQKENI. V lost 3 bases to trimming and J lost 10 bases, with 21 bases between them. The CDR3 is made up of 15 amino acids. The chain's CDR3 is CASSPPGPRSGVAFF. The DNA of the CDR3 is TGTGCCAGCTCACCTCCGGGACCCCGATCGGGAGTAGCTTTCTTT.

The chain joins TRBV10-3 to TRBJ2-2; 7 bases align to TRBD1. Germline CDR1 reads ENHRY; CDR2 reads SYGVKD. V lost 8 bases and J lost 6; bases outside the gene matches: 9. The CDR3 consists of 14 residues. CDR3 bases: TGTGCCATCCATTCAGGACAGGATCCCGGGGAGCTGTTTTTT. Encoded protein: CAIHSGQDPGELFF.